This T cell receptor (beta chain) was profiled in a study of cytomegalovirus exposure and HLA in healthy donors. Study observations and caveats: When analyzed later, the rates of TCR association showed variation by HLA locus, with DRB1 the most and HLA-C the fewest.

Primers: 60 Vbeta forward and 13 Jbeta reverse. Repertoires were generated with immunoSEQ multiplex PCR, while TCRdb's copy carries only in-frame clones and drops some. The sample records roughly 99,000 clones, 77% being singletons. As to this clone: Its specificity is unknown.

The CDR3 consists of 15 residues. Germline assignment: CDR1 SNHLY and CDR2 FYNNEI. J was trimmed by 3 bases and V by 6 bases; bases with no gene match: 6. Material: PBMCs. The chain recombines TRBV2 with TRBJ2-2; 8 nucleotides line up with TRBD2. The clonotype comes from a male donor in good health and CMV-seronegative. Here the CDR3 reads CASSPSGSDTGELFF. CDR3 DNA sequence: TGTGCCAGCAGCCCCAGCGGGAGTGACACCGGGGAGCTGTTTTTT.